These T cell receptor beta chains were read from a single sample in a study of blood T cell repertoires in COVID-19. Sequencing used immunoSEQ multiplex PCR; TCRdb keeps in-frame clones, though not all of them. Of under 200,000 clones in the sample, 80% to 85% were seen once. The sequenced sample consisted of peripheral blood. The receptor set was obtained from a woman in her sixties or seventies with acute or convalescent COVID-19. CDR3s include the opening cysteine and the closing phenylalanine or tryptophan. Each record gives: J gene, V gene, D gene, clone size, CDR3 DNA, CDR3 protein. D genes are given only for firm matches. Size is stated for part of the rows, as once, few or many counts, or as a class when the clone is expanded.

TRBJ1-6,TRBV11-2,-,-,TGTGCCAGCAGCTTAAACGCGGCGGCAACTACGGATTCACCCCTCCACTTT,CASSLNAAATTDSPLHF
TRBJ2-3,TRBV4-1,TRBD2,-,TGCGCCAGCAGGCCAGTAGCGGGGCCGGGAGATACGCAGTATTTT,CASRPVAGPGDTQYF
TRBJ2-7,TRBV3-1/TRBV3-2,TRBD1,-,TGTGCCAGCAGACGCTCCCGGGACAGGGGCCACGAGCAGTACTTC,CASRRSRDRGHEQYF
TRBJ1-5,TRBV7-2,TRBD1,once,TGTGCCAGCAGCTCCCGGGACAGTTCTCAGCCCCAGCATTTT,CASSSRDSSQPQHF
TRBJ2-7,TRBV27,TRBD1,-,TGTGCCAGCAGTCGACAGGGGTATTCCTACGAGCAGTACTTC,CASSRQGYSYEQYF
TRBJ1-1,TRBV19,-,-,TGTGCCAGTAGTCACGGCGACAGGAACACTGAAGCTTTCTTT,CASSHGDRNTEAFF
TRBJ1-2,TRBV5-1,-,-,TGCGCCAGCAGCTCGGACAGCAACTATGGCTACACCTTC,CASSSDSNYGYTF
TRBJ2-3,TRBV5-8,-,-,TGTGCCAGCAGCTTTCTAGTATTCGGCACAGATACGCAGTATTTT,CASSFLVFGTDTQYF
TRBJ1-1,TRBV15,TRBD1,-,TGTGCCACCAGCAGAGACCCAGGGGGCTGGGAAGCTTTCTTT,CATSRDPGGWEAFF
TRBJ2-5,TRBV11-2,TRBD2,-,TGTGCCAGCAGCTTAGGGAGCGCGGGGGGGCTGGAGACCCAGTACTTC,CASSLGSAGGLETQYF
TRBJ1-3,TRBV5-1,-,-,TGCGCCAGCAGCACCGGGGGTGGGGAAAGAAACACCATATATTTT,CASSTGGGERNTIYF
TRBJ1-5,TRBV7-9,-,few,TGTGCCAGCAGCTTAGACAGGGCTCAGCCCCAGCATTTT,CASSLDRAQPQHF
TRBJ2-3,TRBV29-1,-,once,TGCAGCGTTGAACGAGACAGACCGACAGATACGCAGTATTTT,CSVERDRPTDTQYF
TRBJ2-7,TRBV6-2/TRBV6-3,TRBD1,-,TGTGCCAGCAGTTACTCAACCAGGGACAGCAGGAATGGTCACGAGCAGTACTTC,CASSYSTRDSRNGHEQYF
TRBJ1-1,TRBV6-5,TRBD1,few,TGTGCCAGCAGTCGACAGGGTTCCACTGAAGCTTTCTTT,CASSRQGSTEAFF
TRBJ1-6,TRBV6-5,-,-,TGTGCCAGCAGGCAGGAGGCTCATAATTCACCCCTCCACTTT,CASRQEAHNSPLHF